The 20 T cell receptor beta chains below come from one sample, sequenced in a study of cytotoxic CD8 clonotypes in ibrutinib-treated CLL. Assay used: immunoSEQ multiplex PCR; TCRdb lists only in-frame clones, some missing. Among about 160,000 clones listed, roughly 88% were seen once. The sample in question was PBMCs, obtained at disease progression, from a patient treated with ibrutinib. The receptors come from a human donor with chronic lymphocytic leukemia.

The rearrangement links TRBV4-1 to TRBJ2-3; no definite D call. Per germline, CDR1 MGHRA and CDR2 YSYEKL. V was cut by 8 bases and J by 2 bases, with 11 bases left in between. There are 13 residues in the CDR3. The CDR3, as DNA: TGCGCCAGCGGCTTGGTTATCACAGATACGCAGTATTTT. This encodes CASGLVITDTQYF.

The V call is TRBV6-6, the J call TRBJ1-1; D is ambiguous. This CDR3 spans 13 amino acids. Germline V gene sequence: CDR1 MNHNY, CDR2 SVGAGI (reference sequence). V dropped 0 bases and J dropped 8 bases, with 10 bases sitting between them. The CDR3 is CASSYSRQREAFF. CDR3 in DNA: TGTGCCAGCAGTTACTCGCGGCAGAGAGAAGCTTTCTTT.

The genes are TRBV6-5 and TRBJ2-1, with 7 bases matching TRBD2. V shed 2 bases, J shed 5 bases, and the junction held 6 bases outside the gene matches. The CDR3 sequence is 15 residues long. Germline CDR1 MNHEY, CDR2 SVGAGI. The CDR3 nucleotides are TGTGCCAGCAGTTACGATCGGGGAGGGAACAATGAGCAGTTCTTC. The encoded protein is CASSYDRGGNNEQFF.

This sequence joins TRBV28 and TRBJ1-5, with 12 bases lining up with TRBD1. J lost 6 bases, V lost 4 bases, and 7 bases had no gene match. The CDR3 covers 16 residues. The V gene's germline CDR1 is MDHEN and CDR2 SYDVKM. CDR3 bases: TGTGCCAGCAGTTCGACGGGACAGGGGGCTTCTCAGCCCCAGCATTTT. This encodes CASSSTGQGASQPQHF.

DNA of the CDR3: TGTGCCAGCAGCTTAAACCAAGCAGGGGGAGCAGAGACCCAGTACTTC. It codes for CASSLNQAGGAETQYF. The chain uses TRBV7-8 and TRBJ2-5; 7 nucleotides line up with TRBD1. Germline CDR1 and CDR2: SGHVS and FQNEAQ. This CDR3 region has 16 residues. V shed 2 bases, J shed 4 bases, and the junction held 10 bases outside the gene matches.

The V and J genes are TRBV5-4 and TRBJ1-3; the D is unclear. The V gene's germline CDR1 is SGHNT and CDR2 YYREEE (reference sequence). This CDR3 is built from 15 residues. Trimming shortened V by 2 bases and J by 0 bases, and 9 bases separated the two germline ends. For the CDR3, the DNA is TGTGCCAGCAGCTTCAGTGAGAGCTCTGGAAACACCATATATTTT. This sequence encodes CASSFSESSGNTIYF.

V gene TRBV5-4 combines with J gene TRBJ2-5, with 11 bases aligning to TRBD2. The CDR3 is 14 amino acids. The trim removed 4 bases at V and 3 bases at J, leaving 2 bases unmatched. Germline V gene lookup returns CDR1 SGHNT and CDR2 YYREEE (reference sequence). CDR3 nucleotides: TGTGCCAGCAGCAGGGGACTAGCGGAAGAGACCCAGTACTTC. It encodes CASSRGLAEETQYF. Full variable domain (remainder filled in from reference TRBV5-4 and TRBJ2-5): ETGVTQSPTHLIKTRGQQVTLRCSSQSGHNTVSWYQQALGQGPQFIFQYYREEENGRGNFPPRFSGLQFPNYSSELNVNALELDDSALYLCASSRGLAEETQYFGPGTRLLVL.

This chain joins TRBV19 and TRBJ2-5; 11 nucleotides align to TRBD1. The V segment lost 3 bases and the J segment 2 bases; nucleotides outside the gene matches: 2. The CDR3 spans 15 residues. Germline lookup yields CDR1 LNHDA and CDR2 SQIVND (reference sequence). For the CDR3, the DNA is TGTGCCAGTAGTATGGGGACAGGGGGTCAAGAGACCCAGTACTTC. Amino acid sequence: CASSMGTGGQETQYF. Filled out from reference TRBV19 and TRBJ2-5, the complete variable domain reads DGGITQSPKYLFRKEGQNVTLSCEQNLNHDAMYWYRQDPGQGLRLIYYSQIVNDFQKGDIAEGYSVSREKKESFPLTVTSAQKNPTAFYLCASSMGTGGQETQYFGPGTRLLVL.

A single count supports this clone. The rearrangement joins TRBV11-2 to TRBJ2-7; TRBD2 aligns across 7 bases. Trimming took 5 bases from V and 2 from J; bases not matched to a gene: 6. The CDR3 spans 14 residues. Germline V gives CDR1 SGHAT, CDR2 FQNNGV. In DNA, the CDR3 is TGTGCCAGCAGCCCCACGGCGGGAGCCTACGAGCAGTACTTC. This sequence encodes CASSPTAGAYEQYF.

V gene TRBV30 combines with J gene TRBJ2-5; TRBD1 matches 7 bases. This CDR3 contains 13 residues. The V gene end was trimmed by 3 bases and the J gene end by 2 bases; junction bases not matched to a gene: 3. Germline V gene sequence: CDR1 GTSNPN, CDR2 SVGIG (reference sequence). CDR3 nucleotide sequence: TGTGCCTGGAGGGGGACAGCACAAGAGACCCAGTACTTC. This codes for CAWRGTAQETQYF. The whole variable domain, filled in from reference TRBV30 and TRBJ2-5, reads SQTIHQWPATLVQPVGSPLSLECTVEGTSNPNLYWYRQAAGRGLQLLFYSVGIGQISSEVPQNLSASRPQDRQFILSSKKLLLSDSGFYLCAWRGTAQETQYFGPGTRLLVL.

Turning to this clone: This CDR3 is also generated by other DNA sequences in the sample. The gene calls are TRBV4-3 and TRBJ2-7; D possibly corresponds to TRBD2 (5 bases). Trimming pared 1 base from V and 3 bases from J, leaving 10 bases between. The CDR3 has 14 amino acids. The germline V gene has CDR1 LGHNA and CDR2 YSLEER. The CDR3 DNA reads TGCGCCAGCAGCCAAGCCAGCGGTATCTACGAGCAGTACTTC. Protein product: CASSQASGIYEQYF.

V and J are TRBV4-3 and TRBJ2-4; unclear D gene. Germline V gene data show CDR1 as LGHNA and CDR2 as YSLEER. V shed 0 bases and J shed 7 bases, with 10 bases lying between them. The CDR3 is 14 amino acids. This CDR3 is CASSQDSLYNIQYF. As DNA, the CDR3 is TGCGCCAGCAGCCAAGATTCCCTATACAACATTCAGTACTTC.

This chain connects TRBV7-2 to TRBJ2-1; TRBD2 matches 12 bases. Trimming cost V 7 bases and J 2 bases; bases outside gene matches: 3. The CDR3 is made up of 15 amino acids. The germline gives CDR1 SGHTA, CDR2 FQGNSA. Here the CDR3 reads CASKTSGSTYNEQFF. Here the CDR3 DNA reads TGTGCCAGCAAGACTAGCGGGAGCACCTACAATGAGCAGTTCTTC.

Regarding this clone: Germline is not matched at one junction end, which may reflect a read error. V and J are TRBV11-2 and TRBJ2-1; D is unclear. The CDR3 is made up of 12 amino acids. The germline CDR1 and CDR2 sequences are SGHAT and FQNNGV. CDR3 DNA: TGTGCCAGCAGCTACGCGGTCAAGCATTTGATCTTC. Its translation is CASSYAVKHLIF.

A word on this clone: The sample holds other DNA sequences that translate to the same CDR3. The V and J genes are TRBV5-1 and TRBJ1-2; D possibly corresponds to TRBD1 (6 bases). Trimming pared 0 bases from V and 6 bases from J, leaving 6 bases between. The CDR3 totals 12 residues. Germline assignment: CDR1 SGHRS and CDR2 YFSETQ. The CDR3 reads CASSLGQDGYTF. For the CDR3, the DNA is TGCGCCAGCAGCTTGGGACAGGATGGCTACACCTTC.

The V gene is TRBV5-1, the J gene TRBJ2-2, with D maybe TRBD1 (5 bases). The germline gives CDR1 SGHRS, CDR2 YFSETQ. CDR3 length: 16 amino acids. V lost 0 bases to trimming and J lost 5 bases, with 14 bases between them. CDR3 sequence: CASSLARQGGTGELFF. DNA of the CDR3: TGCGCCAGCAGCTTGGCCAGGCAGGGTGGTACCGGGGAGCTGTTTTTT.

The V gene is TRBV10-3, the J gene TRBJ2-3; 11 bases are shared with TRBD2. J was trimmed by 5 bases and V by 0 bases; bases with no gene match: 7. This CDR3 is 17 amino acids long. The germline V gene has CDR1 ENHRY and CDR2 SYGVKD. The CDR3 DNA is TGTGCCATCAGTGAGTCGTCTAGCGGGAGGCCGGGAGATACGCAGTATTTT. Translating it yields CAISESSSGRPGDTQYF.

The chain recombines TRBV5-1 with TRBJ2-5, with 7 positions matching TRBD1. The germline V gene has CDR1 SGHRS and CDR2 YFSETQ. V trimming: 0 bases; J trimming: 2 bases; junction bases outside the gene matches: 4. The CDR3 is made up of 15 amino acids. The CDR3 coding sequence is TGCGCCAGCAGCTTGGAAGGGGGCAGGCAAGAGACCCAGTACTTC. It codes for CASSLEGGRQETQYF.

The chain joins TRBV6-5 to TRBJ2-3; perhaps TRBD2 as D (5 bases). The CDR3 spans 14 residues. V dropped 5 bases and J dropped 6 bases, with 15 bases sitting between them. Germline V gives CDR1 MNHEY, CDR2 SVGAGI. The chain's CDR3 is CASSTPRGSDTQYF. The CDR3 DNA follows: TGTGCCAGCAGTACCCCCCGAGGGTCCGATACGCAGTATTTT.

V usage is TRBV5-1 and J usage is TRBJ1-2; unclear D gene. CDR1 is SGHRS and CDR2 is YFSETQ in the germline V gene. This CDR3 region has 13 residues. The V end lost 2 bases, the J end lost 3 bases, and 8 bases lay between the germline ends. In nucleotides, the CDR3 is TGCGCCAGCAGCTTCGGCGGGGACTATGGCTACACCTTC. It yields the protein CASSFGGDYGYTF.